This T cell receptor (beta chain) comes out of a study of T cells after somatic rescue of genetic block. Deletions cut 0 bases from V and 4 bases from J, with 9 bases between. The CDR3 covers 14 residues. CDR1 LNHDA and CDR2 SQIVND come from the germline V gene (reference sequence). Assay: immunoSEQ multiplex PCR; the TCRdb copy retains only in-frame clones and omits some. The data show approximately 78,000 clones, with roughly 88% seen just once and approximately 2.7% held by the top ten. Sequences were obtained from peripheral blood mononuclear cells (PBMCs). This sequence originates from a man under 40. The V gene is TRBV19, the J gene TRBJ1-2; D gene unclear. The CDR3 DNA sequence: TGTGCCAGTAGTATAGACAAGGACCTCTATGGCTACACCTTC. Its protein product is CASSIDKDLYGYTF.